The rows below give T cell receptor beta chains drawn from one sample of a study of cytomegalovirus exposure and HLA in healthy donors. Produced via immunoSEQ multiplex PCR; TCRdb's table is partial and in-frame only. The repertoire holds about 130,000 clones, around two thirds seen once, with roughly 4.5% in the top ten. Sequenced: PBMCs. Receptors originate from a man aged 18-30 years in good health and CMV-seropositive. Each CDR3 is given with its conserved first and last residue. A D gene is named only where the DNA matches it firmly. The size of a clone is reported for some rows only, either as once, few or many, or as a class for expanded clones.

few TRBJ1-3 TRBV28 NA TGTGCCAGCAGTTTACGACAGCCGTACTCTGGAAACACCATATATTTT CASSLRQPYSGNTIYF
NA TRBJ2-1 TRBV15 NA TGTGCCACCAGCAGAGAAGACAGATTACAGTTCTTC CATSREDRLQFF
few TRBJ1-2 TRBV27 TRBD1 TGTGCCAGCAGTTACCTCCCACTCCGGGACAGCTACGTCAACTATGGCTACACCTTC CASSYLPLRDSYVNYGYTF
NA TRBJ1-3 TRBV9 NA TGTGCCAGCAGCGTAGCTTCGGGGGGCCGAAGCTCTGGAAACACCATATATTTT CASSVASGGRSSGNTIYF
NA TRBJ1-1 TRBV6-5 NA TGTGCCAGCAGTGACTGGCACGGGATGAACACTGAAGCTTTCTTT CASSDWHGMNTEAFF
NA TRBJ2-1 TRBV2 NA TGTGCCAGCAGTGCTGTAAGGGGGCAGTTCTTC CASSAVRGQFF
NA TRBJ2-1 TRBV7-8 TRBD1 TGTGCCAGCAGCTTGGGACAGGGGGCTTATAGTGAGCAGTTCTTC CASSLGQGAYSEQFF
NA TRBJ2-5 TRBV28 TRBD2 TGTGCCAGCAGAACCCCGCGGGGGGTCGGGGAGACCCAGTACTTC CASRTPRGVGETQYF
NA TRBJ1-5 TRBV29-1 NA TGCAGCGATCTCCCGGGTCATAATCAGCCCCAGCATTTT CSDLPGHNQPQHF
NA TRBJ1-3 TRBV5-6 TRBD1 TGTGCCAGCAGCACGACAGGGACGAACACCATATATTTT CASSTTGTNTIYF
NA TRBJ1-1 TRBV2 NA TGTGCCAGCAGTGAGTGGGCTCTGAACACTGAAGCTTTCTTT CASSEWALNTEAFF
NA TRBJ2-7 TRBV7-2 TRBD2 TGTGCCAGCAGCTTAGGACTAGCGGGGACCTACGAGCAGTACTTC CASSLGLAGTYEQYF
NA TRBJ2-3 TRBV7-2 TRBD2 TGTGCCAGCAGCCCCGTAAGGGGAGCGGGGGCAAATACGCAGTATTTT CASSPVRGAGANTQYF
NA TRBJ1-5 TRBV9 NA TGTGCCAGCAGCCCCAAGGACAGCGGGAACCAGCCCCAGCATTTT CASSPKDSGNQPQHF
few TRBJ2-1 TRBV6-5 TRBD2 TGTGCCAGCAGTTACGGGTCTAGCGGGGGAAGGGTCTTC CASSYGSSGGRVF
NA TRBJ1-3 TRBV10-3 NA TGTGCCATCAGTGTGGTGGCCCGGGGAAGCTCTGGAAACACCATATATTTT CAISVVARGSSGNTIYF
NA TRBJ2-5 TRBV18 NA TGTGCCAGCTCACCACGGAGGGGCCGAGAGACCCAGTACTTC CASSPRRGRETQYF
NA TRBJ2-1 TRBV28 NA TGTGCCAGCAGCAATATCGGGGACTACAATGAGCAGTTCTTC CASSNIGDYNEQFF
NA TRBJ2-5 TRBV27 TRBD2 TGTGCCACCAAAACCACTAGCGGGGGGGCCAGGGAGACCCAGTACTTC CATKTTSGGARETQYF
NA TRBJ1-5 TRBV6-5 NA TGTGCCAGCAGTTATCAACAGGGTGGTAATCAGCCCCAGCATTTT CASSYQQGGNQPQHF
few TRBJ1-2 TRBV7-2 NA TGTGCCAGCACATTTGGCGGAGGGCGGTCCGGCTACACCTTC CASTFGGGRSGYTF
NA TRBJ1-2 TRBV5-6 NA TGTGCCAGCAGCTTCGGGGGGGCTGGGGGCTACACCTTC CASSFGGAGGYTF
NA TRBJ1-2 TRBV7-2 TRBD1 TGTGCCAGCACCTCCAGGGGGGCTAACTATGGCTACACCTTC CASTSRGANYGYTF
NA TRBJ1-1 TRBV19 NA TGTGCCAGTAGTATAGGGAGGGGCCAGGGAGCTTTCTTT CASSIGRGQGAFF
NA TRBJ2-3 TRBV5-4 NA TGTGCCAGCAGCTTGGCGGGAGTATCAGATACGCAGTATTTT CASSLAGVSDTQYF
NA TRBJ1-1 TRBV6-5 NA TGTGCCAGCAAAGTTCTGGACAGAATGAACACTGAAGCTTTCTTT CASKVLDRMNTEAFF
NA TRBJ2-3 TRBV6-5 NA TGTGCCAGCAGTTACTCGAGTGACGGGGCAGATACGCAGTATTTT CASSYSSDGADTQYF
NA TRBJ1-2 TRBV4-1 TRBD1 TGCGCCAGCAGCCAACCTGACAGGGGCCGCTATGGCTACACCTTC CASSQPDRGRYGYTF
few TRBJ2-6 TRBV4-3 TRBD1 TGCGCCAGCAGCCAAGATGGGACAGCCTCTGGGGCCAACGTCCTGACTTTC CASSQDGTASGANVLTF
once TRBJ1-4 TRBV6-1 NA TGTGCCAGCAGTGAACGAAAACTGTTTTTT CASSERKLFF
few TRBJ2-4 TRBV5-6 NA TGTGCCAGCAGCAGAGGACCTCGGAGGCTAACGGTTCAGTACTTC CASSRGPRRLTVQYF
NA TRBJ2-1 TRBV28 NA TGTGCCAGCAGTTTAGCGAGAGGCTTCAATGAGCAGTTCTTC CASSLARGFNEQFF
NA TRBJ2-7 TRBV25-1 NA TGTGCCAGCAAGGGGGGGGGCGGGTACGAGCAGTACTTC CASKGGGGYEQYF
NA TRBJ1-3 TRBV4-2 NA TGTGCCAGCAGCCAAGAGTCCCGGGTCAACTCTGGAAACACCATATATTTT CASSQESRVNSGNTIYF
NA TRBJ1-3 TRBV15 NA TGTGCCACCTCCGTGTACTCTGGAAACACCATATATTTT CATSVYSGNTIYF
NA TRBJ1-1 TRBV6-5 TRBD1 TGTGCCACCCGAAGGGACAGGGAAAACACTGAAGCTTTCTTT CATRRDRENTEAFF
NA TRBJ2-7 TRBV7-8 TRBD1 TGTGCCAGCAGCTTAGCGGGCGGACCCGGGACAGGGGGTTCCCACGGCCTCTACGAGCAGTACTTC CASSLAGGPGTGGSHGLYEQYF
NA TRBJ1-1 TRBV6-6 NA TGTGCCGATCGGGAACAGCCGAACACTGAAGCTTTCTTT CADREQPNTEAFF
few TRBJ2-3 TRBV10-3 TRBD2 TGTGCCATGACTCCGGGAGGCCGGGAAGATACGCAGTATTTT CAMTPGGREDTQYF
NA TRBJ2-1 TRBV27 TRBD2 TGTGCCAGCAGTTTAACCCTAGCGGGCGGGAATGAGCAGTTCTTC CASSLTLAGGNEQFF
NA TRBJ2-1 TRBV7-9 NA TGTGCCAGCAGCCATCACAATGAGCAGTTCTTC CASSHHNEQFF
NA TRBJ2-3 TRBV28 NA TGTGCCAGCAGTTCAAGACTAACAGATACGCAGTATTTT CASSSRLTDTQYF
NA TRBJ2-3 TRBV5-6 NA TGTGCCAGCAGCCCACCAGGCCTCAGCACAGATACGCAGTATTTT CASSPPGLSTDTQYF
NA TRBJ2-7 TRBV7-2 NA TGTGCCAGCAGCTCAGGAGGTTCGGGAGAATACGAGCAGTACTTC CASSSGGSGEYEQYF